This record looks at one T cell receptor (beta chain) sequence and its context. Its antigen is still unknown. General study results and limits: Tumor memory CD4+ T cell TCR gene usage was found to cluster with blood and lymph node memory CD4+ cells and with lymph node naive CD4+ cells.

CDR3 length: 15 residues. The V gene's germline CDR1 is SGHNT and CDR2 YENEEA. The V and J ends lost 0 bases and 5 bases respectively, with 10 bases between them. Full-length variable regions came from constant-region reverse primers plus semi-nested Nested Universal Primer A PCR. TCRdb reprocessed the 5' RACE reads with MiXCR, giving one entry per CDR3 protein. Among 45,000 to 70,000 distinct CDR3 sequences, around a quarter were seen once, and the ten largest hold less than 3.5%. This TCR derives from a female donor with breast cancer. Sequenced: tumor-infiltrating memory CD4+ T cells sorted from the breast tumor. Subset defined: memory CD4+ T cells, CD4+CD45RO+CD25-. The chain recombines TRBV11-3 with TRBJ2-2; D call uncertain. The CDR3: CASSLDGRPTGELFF. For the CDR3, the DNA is TGTGCCAGCAGCTTAGACGGCCGACCAACCGGGGAGCTGTTTTTT.